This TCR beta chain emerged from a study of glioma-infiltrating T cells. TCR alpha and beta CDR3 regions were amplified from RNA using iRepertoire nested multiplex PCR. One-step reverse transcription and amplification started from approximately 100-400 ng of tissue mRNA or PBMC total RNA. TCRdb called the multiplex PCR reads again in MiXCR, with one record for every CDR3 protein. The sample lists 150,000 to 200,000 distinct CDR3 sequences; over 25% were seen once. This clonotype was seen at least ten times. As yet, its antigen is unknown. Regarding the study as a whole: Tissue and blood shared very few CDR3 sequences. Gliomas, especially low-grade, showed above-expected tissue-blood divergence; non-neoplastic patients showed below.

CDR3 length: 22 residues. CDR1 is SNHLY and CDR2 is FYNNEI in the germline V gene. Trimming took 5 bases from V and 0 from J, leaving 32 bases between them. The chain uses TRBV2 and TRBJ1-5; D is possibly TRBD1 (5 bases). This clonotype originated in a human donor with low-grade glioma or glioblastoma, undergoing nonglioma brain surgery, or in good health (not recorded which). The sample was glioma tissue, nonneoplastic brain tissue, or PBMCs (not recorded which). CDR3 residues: CASSSEGKAPWAGIYSNQPQHF. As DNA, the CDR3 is TGTGCCAGCAGTTCCGAAGGAAAGGCGCCCTGGGCAGGGATATATAGCAATCAGCCCCAGCATTTT.